This T cell receptor (beta chain) appears in the sequencing data of a study of cytomegalovirus exposure and HLA in healthy donors (dated by TCRdb to about 2017). Describing the broader study: An earlier analysis of more than 550 of the donors reported over 250 Gb of sequence data and around 110 million unique TCR beta sequences obtained from 150 million to 200 million T cells. Approximately 300 gigabases of sequencing data and tens of millions of unique TCR sequences made up an early release that covered nearly 650 HLA-typed donors. The genetic ancestry cluster associated with self-reported Caucasian donors included 81% of the 398 genotyped donors. The aim of the study was to test whether cataloging public T cell receptors could identify signatures of past pathogen exposure. The study used immunosequencing to profile the T cell repertoires of 670 or so subjects and linked those repertoires to cytomegalovirus serostatus. In addition to the first cohort of roughly 670 subjects, a separate validation cohort of approximately 110 different subjects was used. The study combined high-throughput TCR immunosequencing, statistical association of individual TCRs with disease status, and machine learning to predict cytomegalovirus infection status. In a later analysis, previously published TCR beta repertoires from several hundred donors were re-analyzed and high-resolution HLA genotyping was added so that TCR occurrence patterns could be studied. Rather than drawing on any new phenotypic data, the later analysis identified candidate immune exposures from TCR beta sequences and the way those sequences occurred across donors. An earlier analysis of several hundred of the donors applied high-throughput TCR beta sequencing to assess whether each TCR beta V gene segment acted as functional or pseudogenic. Donor age, sex, ethnicity and CMV serostatus were collected together with the repertoire data. In a later genetic analysis, genome-wide SNP genotypes for about 55% of the roughly 700 donors were used, and that subset was treated as a discovery cohort. All discovery cohort repertoires had been generated on a single sequencing platform. Both class I and class II loci were covered by HLA typing, at four-digit resolution. The number of typed donors differed by locus: roughly 629-640 for A, B, C, DRB1 and DQB1; some 540 for DQA1; 606 for DPA1; and about 450 for DPB1. Because of strong linkage in the cohort, roughly five DR-DQ haplotypes were treated as single units for association and clustering. Among about 400 genotyped donors of the cohort, an average of around 220,000 unique TCR beta nucleotide sequences was sequenced per donor, of which 15% to 20% were non-productive. Broad study findings and their caveats: According to a later analysis, parvovirus B19, influenza, CMV and Epstein-Barr virus appeared linked to several top co-occurrence clusters. Because counts were too low, roughly 16 rarely observed V segments, including chromosome 9 orphons, were excluded from the earlier analysis of 587 of the donors. In a later analysis, most CMV-associated TCR beta chains were found to appear HLA-restricted, with HLA associations seemingly driven largely by CMV exposure. Immune exposure information for the cohort was limited to CMV serostatus. In vitro tests confirmed that a few of the cytomegalovirus-associated TCR beta chains recognize cytomegalovirus antigens. The study listed 150 to 200 TCR beta chains as associated with cytomegalovirus. According to the authors, the approach could potentially be generalized to other disease states and immunological phenotypes. A cluster of highly shared sequence variants was judged likely to represent a technical artifact of the sequencing pipeline. Compared with the roughly 720-donor mean, donors in an Asian-associated ancestry cluster had fewer N-insertions in productive TCRs, according to a later genetic analysis. The 87-base-pair reads could not distinguish some IMGT-functional V segments, including TRBV6-2 and TRBV6-3, so those segments were excluded. In a later genetic analysis, a missense DCLRE1C variant was associated with V-gene and J-gene trimming of TCR beta chains, and the association was replicated in an independent cohort. At a false discovery rate of 0.05, a later analysis linked some 18,000 TCR beta sequences to specific HLA alleles. The classifier was reported to diagnose cytomegalovirus status with high specificity and sensitivity in both the original and validation cohorts. In an earlier analysis of approximately 600 of the donors, most TCR beta V segments were observed in productive rearrangements about 87% or about 30% of the time, broadly matching IMGT annotations. In a later analysis, the rate of TCR association differed among HLA loci, with DRB1 alleles having the most associated TCRs and HLA-C alleles having the fewest. The presence/absence analyses assumed that sequencing depth was roughly uniform across donors, and that assumption may not be true. A further reported finding was that TCR beta sequences accurately predicted the HLA-A and HLA-B alleles for most subjects in the first cohort. This cohort had only TCR beta chains sequenced, and the lack of alpha or paired-chain data limited which features could be detected. Most TCR sequences were observed very rarely across donors, whereas some public TCRs were present in many individuals. Strong co-occurrence of HLA alleles, especially DR and DQ, made assigning TCR associations to individual alleles difficult. HLA typing was unavailable for some donors at each locus, so association tests used only the typed subset. In a later analysis, HLA-associated TCR beta chains showed more clonal expansion and lower generation probabilities than non-associated chains that were equally common. Correlated functional status among segregating V segments might be attributable to linkage disequilibrium, but an unknown experimental factor could not be ruled out.

The cohort was made up of roughly 670 healthy bone marrow donors. At the time of sampling, all cohort members were nominally healthy, though unrecorded immune exposures were likely present. The donor tested CMV seronegative, placing the donor among the 350 to 400 seronegative members of the cohort. A peripheral blood sample was provided by each donor, and peripheral blood mononuclear cells were used for TCR beta sequencing. Genomic DNA extraction from the blood cell samples was performed with the Qiagen DNeasy Blood Extraction Kit. Taken from the germline V gene, the CDR1 and CDR2 loops are SGHDT and YYEEEE. The CDR3, cysteine through phenylalanine, is 15 amino acids long. Only the CDR3 DNA stays, 45 bases, in frame from base 1. Relative to germline, V is 4 bases shorter and J is 0 bases shorter, with 11 bases between their ends. Library method: the immunoSEQ multiplex PCR assay. For the multiplex PCR, a mixture combining 60 forward primers for TCR Vbeta segments and 13 reverse primers for TCR Jbeta segments was used. Amplification of the CDR3 region of rearranged TCR beta genes was performed with a multiplex PCR assay on genomic DNA. On the Illumina HiSeq System, the amplified TCR beta libraries were sequenced as 87-base-pair reads. Under the source paper's analysis protocol: In a later analysis, tens of millions of unique TCR beta chains were counted across the 650 to 700 repertoires, and roughly 11 million of these chains were shared by at least two donors. Raw reads were error-corrected and collapsed into unique sequences with a nearest-neighbor algorithm that merged closely related sequences to remove PCR and sequencing errors. CDR3 sequences were aligned to IMGT reference sequences to assign V, D and J gene segments. For a sequence to be retained, a match of at least six nucleotides was required to both a V gene segment and a J gene segment. Rearrangements were called productive when the CDR3 lacked stop codons and stayed in frame with V and J; all others were non-productive. CDR3 was defined according to IMGT convention as the region running from the second conserved V-encoded cysteine to the conserved J-encoded phenylalanine. Sequences without an unambiguous match to a single V gene segment were excluded from the earlier analysis of 450 to 650 of the donors. In an earlier analysis of approximately 550 of the donors, V segments were called functional above 56.7% productive rearrangements and were called segregating when the between-donor standard deviation exceeded 5%. A statistical classification framework was developed to diagnose cytomegalovirus status using the catalog of TCR beta chain sequences. V and J gene assignment, in a later analysis, came from comparing TCR nucleotide sequences with IMGT/GENE-DB human TR gene sequences. In a later analysis, CDR3 sequences and most-parsimonious VDJ recombination scenarios were assigned using the TCRdist pipeline. In a later analysis, every TCR beta chain was defined by the combination of its CDR3 amino acid sequence and its V-gene family, and reads without a unique V-gene family were dropped. As a way to deal with suspected cross-contamination and a sequencing artifact, a later analysis dropped 500 to 700 nucleotide sequences that were highly shared and had low generation probability. A later analysis calculated a clonal expansion index for each public chain from normalized within-repertoire ranks of inferred template counts. A later analysis computed generation probabilities with a VDJ recombination model fitted to out-of-frame rearrangements, and checked the results against IGoR. In a later analysis, TCR-TCR, TCR-HLA and TCR-CMV co-occurrence was scored with hypergeometric tests, and a repertoire-size bias correction was applied to TCR pairs. To estimate false discovery rates, a later analysis permuted the HLA or CMV assignments 20 times. In a later analysis, co-occurring TCRs were grouped using DBSCAN, and TCRdist sequence similarity was added for clustering within HLA-allele-positive subsets. For co-occurrence clustering, repertoires with fewer than 30,000 or more than 120,000 public chains were excluded, along with roughly 5 repertoires with anomalous nucleotide sharing. Imported from immuneACCESS, the table was reduced by TCRdb to in-frame sequences with V and J called. These copies leave out some clones; in studies compared against another copy, an unresolved V gene accounts for under half, and the cause of the remainder is not known. V, J and clone size are taken as reported in that table, and D and trimming were inferred from the DNA itself. This sample is represented by about 190,000 clones; 80% to 85% of them were singletons. The ten largest clonotypes hold 0.95% to 1.5% of the sample.

A note on this clone: The clone's antigen remains unknown. Base qualities are missing; no much larger clone stands one base away.

Sequencing was carried out using PBMCs. The chain uses TRBV5-6 and TRBJ1-3; the D segment could be TRBD1, given 6 matching bases. This sequence was found in a boy aged 2 to 10 in good health and CMV-seronegative. The sequenced DNA is TGTGCCAGCAGCCCAGACAGGAGCTCTGGAAACACCATATATTTT. It encodes CASSPDRSSGNTIYF.